Listed below are T cell receptor beta chains from one sample, sequenced in a study of spatial heterogeneity in lung cancer. TCRdb used MiXCR to reprocess the 5' RACE reads, holding one entry per CDR3 protein. This sample has roughly 4,000 distinct CDR3 sequences, with 7.5% to 9.5% found just once. The starting material was lung tumor tissue, obtained at surgery. The receptor set was obtained from a male donor with early-stage non-small cell lung cancer. Each CDR3 is given with its conserved first and last residue. The D gene is left open where the match is weak. Clone sizes are given selectively: once, few, many, or a class where the clone is expanded.

TGCGCCAGCAGCCTCTCCTACAATGAGCAGTTCTTC	CASSLSYNEQFF	TRBV5-1	-	TRBJ2-1	-
TGTGCCAGCAGCCACAGTCCGGCGGAGACCCAGTACTTC	CASSHSPAETQYF	TRBV6-2/TRBV6-3	-	TRBJ2-5	few
TGTGCCAGCAGCCCGACAGGGGCCCTCCCGGAGACCCAGTACTTC	CASSPTGALPETQYF	TRBV7-8	TRBD1	TRBJ2-5	few
TGTGCCACCGACCGGGCCCCCCAAGAGGAGCAGTACTTC	CATDRAPQEEQYF	TRBV28	-	TRBJ2-7	medium-sized
TGTGCCAGCAGTTATGACAGGCCAGAGACCCAGTACTTC	CASSYDRPETQYF	TRBV2	-	TRBJ2-5	few
TGTGCCAGCAGCCGAGGGGTAAACGAGCAGTACTTC	CASSRGVNEQYF	TRBV3-1	-	TRBJ2-7	-
TGTGCCAGCAGCCATGCCACCACAGGGAAGGGCACTGAAGCTTTCTTT	CASSHATTGKGTEAFF	TRBV4-2	-	TRBJ1-1	medium-sized
TGTGCCAGCAGCTTAAATGACGGGGGGGCCTACGAGCAGTACTTC	CASSLNDGGAYEQYF	TRBV7-2	TRBD2	TRBJ2-7	-
TGTGCCAGCAGTCAAAGACAGGGGGCGGGCAATGAGCAGTTCTTC	CASSQRQGAGNEQFF	TRBV2	TRBD1	TRBJ2-1	few
TGTGCCAGCAGCTCCGGGAACTCTGGGGCCAACGTCCTGACTTTC	CASSSGNSGANVLTF	TRBV7-3	-	TRBJ2-6	medium-sized
TGTGCCAGCACCCCACTTCTTCGACTAGCGGGTCACACCGGGGAGCTGTTTTTT	CASTPLLRLAGHTGELFF	TRBV6-2/TRBV6-3	TRBD2	TRBJ2-2	medium-sized
TGTGCCAGCAGCCCAGAGACTAGCTGGGGAGATACGCAGTATTTT	CASSPETSWGDTQYF	TRBV11-2	TRBD2	TRBJ2-3	large
TGCGCCAGCAGCTTGGCGGGGGAGACCCAGTACTTC	CASSLAGETQYF	TRBV5-1	-	TRBJ2-5	few
TGTGCCAGTCACAGGGGACCACGAGATACGCAGTATTTT	CASHRGPRDTQYF	TRBV6-2/TRBV6-3	TRBD1	TRBJ2-3	few
TGTGCCAGCAGTCCAAGCCCAGGGACAGGGTTTCGTCAGCCCCAGCATTTT	CASSPSPGTGFRQPQHF	TRBV27	TRBD1	TRBJ1-5	many
TGTGCCAGCAGTGAGGGGGGGTATCTGGAAAAACTGTTTTTT	CASSEGGYLEKLFF	TRBV25-1	-	TRBJ1-4	medium-sized
TGTGCCAGCAGCACTAGCGGGAGTAGTCGGAACATTCAGTACTTC	CASSTSGSSRNIQYF	TRBV7-2	TRBD2	TRBJ2-4	many
TGTGCCATAAGAGCTGGAGTTGCCTACAATGAGCAGTTCTTC	CAIRAGVAYNEQFF	TRBV10-3	-	TRBJ2-1	medium-sized
TGTGCCAGCAGCTGGGGACTTTCCAGGTACGAGCAGTACTTC	CASSWGLSRYEQYF	TRBV2	-	TRBJ2-7	-
TGCAGTGCTCGCCGGGACAGAGATTCACCCCTCCACTTT	CSARRDRDSPLHF	TRBV20-1	TRBD1	TRBJ1-6	many
TGTGCCAGCAGTGGACGTACGAACACCGGGGAGCTGTTTTTT	CASSGRTNTGELFF	TRBV28	-	TRBJ2-2	few
TGTGCCAGCAGCTTGGAAAACAGGGACGAGCAGTACTTC	CASSLENRDEQYF	TRBV7-9	-	TRBJ2-7	-
TGTGCCAGCAGCTTGACGGGGGCCTCCTACGAGCAGTACTTC	CASSLTGASYEQYF	TRBV13	-	TRBJ2-7	medium-sized
TGCGGGGCCAGCGGGGGCTACAATGAGCAGTTCTTC	CGASGGYNEQFF	TRBV29-1	TRBD2	TRBJ2-1	-
TGCAGTGCTAGAGATGGGCGCGGGGGGGTATCCGAGCAGTACTTC	CSARDGRGGVSEQYF	TRBV20-1	TRBD2	TRBJ2-7	-
TGTGCCAGCAGCTACGAGAGACAGGGGGAAGCTTTCTTT	CASSYERQGEAFF	TRBV9	TRBD1	TRBJ1-1	medium-sized
TGTGCCAGCTCGCACCCGGGACAAAAGGAGTACTTC	CASSHPGQKEYF	TRBV18	-	TRBJ2-7	many
TGTGCCAGCAGCCCGGCGGCTAACTATGGCTACACCTTC	CASSPAANYGYTF	TRBV7-2	-	TRBJ1-2	few
TGTGCCAGCAGCCAAGTAGGCCAGATCCCCTACAATGAGCAGTTCTTC	CASSQVGQIPYNEQFF	TRBV3-1	-	TRBJ2-1	medium-sized
TGTGCCTGGAGTGTACCCGGAAAGGGTACTGAAGCTTTCTTT	CAWSVPGKGTEAFF	TRBV30	-	TRBJ1-1	-
TGTGCCAGCACCGGGACTAGCATTTTCTATGAGCAGTTCTTC	CASTGTSIFYEQFF	TRBV19	TRBD2	TRBJ2-1	many
TGTGCCAGCAGTGAAACAGGGAAGAGAGTCACAGATACGCAGTATTTT	CASSETGKRVTDTQYF	TRBV7-9	-	TRBJ2-3	medium-sized
TGTGCCAGCAGCTCGCTGGACAGGGTGAATTCACCCCTCCACTTT	CASSSLDRVNSPLHF	TRBV5-6	TRBD1	TRBJ1-6	medium-sized
TGTGCCAGCAGCTTACTAGCGGGGGTAAAAGATACGCAGTATTTT	CASSLLAGVKDTQYF	TRBV7-2	TRBD2	TRBJ2-3	medium-sized
TGTGCCAGCAACTGGGGGGGAGGGAATCAGCCCCAGCATTTT	CASNWGGGNQPQHF	TRBV28	-	TRBJ1-5	many
TGCAGTGCAAAATTTCGGGCCATTGAAGCTTTCTTT	CSAKFRAIEAFF	TRBV20-1	-	TRBJ1-1	many
TGTGCCAGCAGCTTGGAGGGCAGCTCCTACGAGCAGTACTTC	CASSLEGSSYEQYF	TRBV5-5	-	TRBJ2-7	medium-sized
TGTGCCATCAGTGAGTCCGGGACAGGGGCGAACAATGAGCAGTTCTTC	CAISESGTGANNEQFF	TRBV10-3	TRBD1	TRBJ2-1	medium-sized
TGTGCCACCAAGGGAGGAGTCTTCAACTATGGCTACACCTTC	CATKGGVFNYGYTF	TRBV27	-	TRBJ1-2	medium-sized
TGTGCCATCAGGCGAAGCGGGGACCATACCGGGGAGCTGTTTTTT	CAIRRSGDHTGELFF	TRBV10-3	TRBD2	TRBJ2-2	medium-sized
TGTGCCAGCAGCGCACGTACTCGGCGAGAAGGTACAGATACGCAGTATTTT	CASSARTRREGTDTQYF	TRBV7-9	-	TRBJ2-3	-
TGTGCCAGCAGCCCCGAACAGGGGGTTGGTTCACCCCTCCACTTT	CASSPEQGVGSPLHF	TRBV5-4	TRBD1	TRBJ1-6	large
TGTGCCAGCAGCTTCACCGGGGGTATCCAAGAGACCCAGTACTTC	CASSFTGGIQETQYF	TRBV5-8	-	TRBJ2-5	medium-sized
TGTGCCAGCAGCCCAGCAGGGCCTAGCGCCTTCGTCGAGCAGTTCTTC	CASSPAGPSAFVEQFF	TRBV9	-	TRBJ2-1	large
TGTGCCACCAGCAGGGAGGATTCACCCCTCCACTTT	CATSREDSPLHF	TRBV15	-	TRBJ1-6	many
TGTGCCAGCAGCCCCGGGGACACGAACACTGAAGCTTTCTTT	CASSPGDTNTEAFF	TRBV7-6	-	TRBJ1-1	many